This T cell receptor (beta chain) was profiled in a study of shared clonotypes between healthy human individuals. Study details: The study enrolled a couple of women and a few men aged 18 to 49. Each donor's CD4 naive and CD4 memory cells filled three plates apiece, CD8 naive two, and CD8 memory one.

This CDR3 contains 14 residues. Germline values: CDR1 MDHEN, CDR2 SYDVKM. The assay was immunoSEQ multiplex PCR, and TCRdb's table has in-frame clones only and misses some. The sample has more than 1 million clones; approximately 78% are singletons. This clone turned up a few times. All participating donors were Caucasian adults from Nashville, Tennessee. The sample taken for sequencing was memory CD4+ T cells from PBMCs. The sample's subset: CD45RA-negative fraction. The rearrangement joins TRBV28 to TRBJ1-5; D perhaps matches TRBD1 (5 bases). This TCR was recovered from a man younger than 35 in good health. Some clones in this sample may be carry-over from other donors' samples. CDR3 DNA: TGTGTCACCTACAGGATGGGGAATAATCAGCCCCAGCATTTT. Translated: CVTYRMGNNQPQHF.